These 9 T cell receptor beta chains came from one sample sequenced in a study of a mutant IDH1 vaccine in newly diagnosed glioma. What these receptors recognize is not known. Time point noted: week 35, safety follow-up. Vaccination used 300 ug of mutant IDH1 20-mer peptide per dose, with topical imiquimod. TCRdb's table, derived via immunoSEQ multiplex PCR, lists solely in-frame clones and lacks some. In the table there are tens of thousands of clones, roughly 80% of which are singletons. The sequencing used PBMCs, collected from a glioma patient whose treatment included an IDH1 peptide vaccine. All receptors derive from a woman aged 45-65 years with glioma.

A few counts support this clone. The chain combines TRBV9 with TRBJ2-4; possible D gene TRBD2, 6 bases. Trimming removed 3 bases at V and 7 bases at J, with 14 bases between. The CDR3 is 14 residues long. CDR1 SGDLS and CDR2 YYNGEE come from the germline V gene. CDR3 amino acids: CASSAPGGRNIQYF. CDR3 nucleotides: TGTGCCAGCAGCGCCCCAGGAGGGAGGAACATTCAGTACTTC.

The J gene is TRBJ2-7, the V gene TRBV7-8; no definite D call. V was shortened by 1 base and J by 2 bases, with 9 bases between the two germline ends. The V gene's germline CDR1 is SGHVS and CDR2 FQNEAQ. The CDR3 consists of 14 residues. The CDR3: CASSLGGRAYEQYF. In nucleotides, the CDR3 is TGTGCCAGCAGCTTAGGCGGAAGGGCCTACGAGCAGTACTTC.

CDR3 region: CASSGQYNEQFF. CDR3 nucleotides: TGTGCCAGCAGTGGACAGTACAATGAGCAGTTCTTC. This rearrangement joins TRBV27 to TRBJ2-1; weak D call: TRBD1 (6 bases). V was shortened by 5 bases and J by 4 bases, with 6 bases between the two germline ends. CDR1 and CDR2 (germline): MNHEY, SMNVEV (reference sequence). The CDR3 consists of 12 residues.

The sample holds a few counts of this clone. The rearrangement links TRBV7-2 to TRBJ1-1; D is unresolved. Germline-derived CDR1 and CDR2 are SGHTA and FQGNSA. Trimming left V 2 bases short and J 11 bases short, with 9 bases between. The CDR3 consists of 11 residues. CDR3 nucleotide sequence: TGTGCCAGCAGCTTAAATGGGCTCGCTTTCTTT. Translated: CASSLNGLAFF.

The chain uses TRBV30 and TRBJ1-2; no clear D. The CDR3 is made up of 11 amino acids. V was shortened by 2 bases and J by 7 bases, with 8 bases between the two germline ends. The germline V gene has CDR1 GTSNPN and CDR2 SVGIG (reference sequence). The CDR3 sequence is CAWSPGGGYTF. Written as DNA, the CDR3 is TGTGCCTGGAGTCCGGGAGGTGGCTACACCTTC. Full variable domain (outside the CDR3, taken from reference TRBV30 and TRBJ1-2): SQTIHQWPATLVQPVGSPLSLECTVEGTSNPNLYWYRQAAGRGLQLLFYSVGIGQISSEVPQNLSASRPQDRQFILSSKKLLLSDSGFYLCAWSPGGGYTFGSGTRLTVV.

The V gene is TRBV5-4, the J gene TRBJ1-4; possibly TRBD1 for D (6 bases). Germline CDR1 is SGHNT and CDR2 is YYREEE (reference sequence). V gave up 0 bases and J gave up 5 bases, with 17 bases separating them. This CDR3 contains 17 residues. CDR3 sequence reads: CASSLDQNRDKNEKLFF. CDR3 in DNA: TGTGCCAGCAGCTTGGACCAAAATCGGGACAAGAATGAAAAACTGTTTTTT.

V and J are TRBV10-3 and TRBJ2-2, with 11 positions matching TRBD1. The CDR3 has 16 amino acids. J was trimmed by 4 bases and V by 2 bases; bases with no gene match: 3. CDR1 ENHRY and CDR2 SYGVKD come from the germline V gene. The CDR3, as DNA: TGTGCCATCAGTGAGGGGGACAGGGGGGGCACCGGGGAGCTGTTTTTT. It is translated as CAISEGDRGGTGELFF.

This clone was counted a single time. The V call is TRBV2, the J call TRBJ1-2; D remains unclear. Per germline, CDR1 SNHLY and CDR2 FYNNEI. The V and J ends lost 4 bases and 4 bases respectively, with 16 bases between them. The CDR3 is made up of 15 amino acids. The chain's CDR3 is CASSARELEPYGYTF. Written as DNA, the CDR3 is TGTGCCAGCAGTGCCCGGGAATTAGAGCCCTATGGCTACACCTTC.

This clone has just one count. Here the CDR3 DNA reads TGTGCCAGCAGCTTGGGGGGGCGAACGCTGTTTTTT. As protein: CASSLGGRTLFF. The gene calls are TRBV7-6 and TRBJ1-4; D might be TRBD1 (6 bases). The CDR3 contains 12 residues. Germline-derived CDR1 and CDR2 are SGHVS and FNYEAQ. V lost 3 bases and J lost 14, with 13 bases in between.